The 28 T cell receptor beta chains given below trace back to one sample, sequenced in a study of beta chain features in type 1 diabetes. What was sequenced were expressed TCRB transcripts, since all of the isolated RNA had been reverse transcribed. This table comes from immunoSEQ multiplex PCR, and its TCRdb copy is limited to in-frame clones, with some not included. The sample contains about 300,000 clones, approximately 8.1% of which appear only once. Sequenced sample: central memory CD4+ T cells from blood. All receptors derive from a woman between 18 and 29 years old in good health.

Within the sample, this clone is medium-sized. CDR3 DNA: TGCGCCAGCAGCTTGGTAGGAGTAACCACCGGGGAGCTGTTTTTT. It specifies CASSLVGVTTGELFF. The chain has TRBV5-1 and TRBJ2-2; no clear D. The germline V gene has CDR1 SGHRS and CDR2 YFSETQ. The ends were cut back, 0 bases at V and 4 bases at J, with 10 bases in the middle. The CDR3 length is 15 residues.

The CDR3 bases are TGTGCCAGCAGCTTAGGGGGACCGACGGCAATCTACGAGCAGTACTTC. Amino acids: CASSLGGPTAIYEQYF. The V gene is TRBV7-2, the J gene TRBJ2-7, with D perhaps matching TRBD1 or TRBD2 (5 bases each). The V gene lost 1 base and the J gene lost 3 bases, with 16 bases spanning the gap. The CDR3 consists of 16 residues. The germline V gene has CDR1 SGHTA and CDR2 FQGNSA.

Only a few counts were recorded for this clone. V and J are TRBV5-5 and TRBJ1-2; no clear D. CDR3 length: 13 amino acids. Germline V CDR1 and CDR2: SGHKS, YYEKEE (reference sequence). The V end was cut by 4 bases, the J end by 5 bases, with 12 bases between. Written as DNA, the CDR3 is TGTGCCAGCAGCGTCCGGGTAGGGTATGGCTACACCTTC. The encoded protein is CASSVRVGYGYTF.

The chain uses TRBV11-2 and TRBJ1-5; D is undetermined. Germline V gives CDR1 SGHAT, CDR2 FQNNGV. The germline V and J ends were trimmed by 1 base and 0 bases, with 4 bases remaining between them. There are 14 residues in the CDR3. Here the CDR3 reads CASSLADSNQPQHF. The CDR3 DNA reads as TGTGCCAGCAGCTTAGCGGATAGCAATCAGCCCCAGCATTTT.

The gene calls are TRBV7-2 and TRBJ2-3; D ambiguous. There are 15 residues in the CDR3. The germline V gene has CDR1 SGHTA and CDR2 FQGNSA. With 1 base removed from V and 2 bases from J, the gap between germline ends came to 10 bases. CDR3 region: CASSLDFSNTDTQYF. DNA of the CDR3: TGTGCCAGCAGCTTAGACTTCTCCAACACAGATACGCAGTATTTT.

The CDR3: CASSLLGRVGRVATEAFF. As DNA, the CDR3 is TGTGCCAGCAGCTTATTGGGCAGGGTCGGTCGTGTGGCCACTGAAGCTTTCTTT. The chain recombines TRBV9 with TRBJ1-1; tentatively, D is TRBD1 (5 bases). Trimming shortened V by 4 bases and J by 4 bases, and 26 bases separated the two germline ends. The length of the CDR3 is 18 residues. Germline CDR1 is SGDLS and CDR2 is YYNGEE.

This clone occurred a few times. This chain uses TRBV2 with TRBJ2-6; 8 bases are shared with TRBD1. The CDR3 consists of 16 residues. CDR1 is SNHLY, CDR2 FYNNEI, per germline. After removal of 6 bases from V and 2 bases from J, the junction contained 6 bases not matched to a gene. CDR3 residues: CASREDRVPGANVLTF. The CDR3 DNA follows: TGTGCCAGCAGAGAGGACAGGGTGCCTGGGGCCAACGTCCTGACTTTC.

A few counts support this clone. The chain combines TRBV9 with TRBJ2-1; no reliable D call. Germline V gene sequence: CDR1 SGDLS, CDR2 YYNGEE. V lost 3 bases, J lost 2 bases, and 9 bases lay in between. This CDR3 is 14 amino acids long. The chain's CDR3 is CASSAREAYNEQFF. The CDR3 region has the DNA TGTGCCAGCAGCGCCCGAGAGGCCTACAATGAGCAGTTCTTC.

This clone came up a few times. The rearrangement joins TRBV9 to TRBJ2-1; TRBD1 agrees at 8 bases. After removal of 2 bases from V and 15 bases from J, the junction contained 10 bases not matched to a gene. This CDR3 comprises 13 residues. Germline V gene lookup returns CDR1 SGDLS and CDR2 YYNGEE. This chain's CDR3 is CASSVTTTGGLFF. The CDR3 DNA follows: TGTGCCAGCAGCGTTACAACTACAGGGGGGCTGTTCTTC.

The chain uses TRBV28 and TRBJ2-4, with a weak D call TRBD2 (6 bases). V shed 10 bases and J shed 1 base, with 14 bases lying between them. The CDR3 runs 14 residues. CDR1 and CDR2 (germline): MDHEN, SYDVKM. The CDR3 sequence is CATLPGGAKNIQYF. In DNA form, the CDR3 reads TGTGCCACCTTACCCGGGGGTGCCAAAAACATTCAGTACTTC.

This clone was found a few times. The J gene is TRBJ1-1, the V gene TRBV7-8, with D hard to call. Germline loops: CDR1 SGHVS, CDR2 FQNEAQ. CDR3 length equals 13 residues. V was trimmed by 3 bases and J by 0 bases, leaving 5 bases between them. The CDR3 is CASSFSLNTEAFF. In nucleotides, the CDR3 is TGTGCCAGCAGCTTTTCCCTGAACACTGAAGCTTTCTTT.

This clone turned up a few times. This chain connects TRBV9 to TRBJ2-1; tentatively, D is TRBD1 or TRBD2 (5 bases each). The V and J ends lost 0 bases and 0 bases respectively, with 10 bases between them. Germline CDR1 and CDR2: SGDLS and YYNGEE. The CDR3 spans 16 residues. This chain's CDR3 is CASSVGWGNSYNEQFF. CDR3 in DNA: TGTGCCAGCAGCGTAGGGTGGGGGAACTCCTACAATGAGCAGTTCTTC.

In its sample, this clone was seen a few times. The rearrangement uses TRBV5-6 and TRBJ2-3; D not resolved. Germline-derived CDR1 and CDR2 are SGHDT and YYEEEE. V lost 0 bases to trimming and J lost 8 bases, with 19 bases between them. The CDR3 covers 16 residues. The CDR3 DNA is TGTGCCAGCAGCTTGGTGGCTCCTTTCCTCCCGGGTACGCAGTATTTT. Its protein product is CASSLVAPFLPGTQYF.

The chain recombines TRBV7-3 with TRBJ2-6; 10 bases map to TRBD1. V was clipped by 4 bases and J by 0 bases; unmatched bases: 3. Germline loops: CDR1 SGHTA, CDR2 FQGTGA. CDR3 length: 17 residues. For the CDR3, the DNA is TGTGCCAGCAGCTCCGGACAGGGGGACTCTGGGGCCAACGTCCTGACTTTC. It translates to CASSSGQGDSGANVLTF.

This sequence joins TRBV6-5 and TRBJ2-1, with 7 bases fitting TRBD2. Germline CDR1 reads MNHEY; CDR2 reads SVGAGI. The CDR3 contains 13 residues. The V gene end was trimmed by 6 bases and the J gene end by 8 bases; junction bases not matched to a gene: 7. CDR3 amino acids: CASSGGRRYEQFF. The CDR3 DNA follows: TGTGCCAGCAGCGGCGGGAGAAGATATGAGCAGTTCTTC.

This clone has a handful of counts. This CDR3 reads CSVSVGTAWGEQYV. CDR3 coding DNA: TGCAGCGTTTCCGTCGGGACCGCCTGGGGCGAGCAGTACGTC. The chain links TRBV29-1 to TRBJ2-7; the D gene could be TRBD1 or TRBD2 (5 bases each). V lost 5 bases and J 6 bases, leaving 20 bases between the germline ends. The CDR3 is 14 amino acids. Germline V gene sequence: CDR1 SQVTM, CDR2 ANQGSEA.

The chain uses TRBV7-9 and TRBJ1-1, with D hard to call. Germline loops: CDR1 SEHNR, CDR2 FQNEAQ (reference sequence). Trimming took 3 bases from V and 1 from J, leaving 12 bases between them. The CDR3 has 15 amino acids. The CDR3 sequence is CASSLYSGENTEAFF. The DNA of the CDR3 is TGTGCCAGCAGCTTGTATTCCGGCGAGAACACTGAAGCTTTCTTT. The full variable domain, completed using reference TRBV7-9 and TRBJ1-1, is DTGVSQNPRHKITKRGQNVTFRCDPISEHNRLYWYRQTLGQGPEFLTYFQNEAQLEKSRLLSDRFSAERPKGSFSTLEIQRTEQGDSAMYLCASSLYSGENTEAFFGQGTRLTVV.

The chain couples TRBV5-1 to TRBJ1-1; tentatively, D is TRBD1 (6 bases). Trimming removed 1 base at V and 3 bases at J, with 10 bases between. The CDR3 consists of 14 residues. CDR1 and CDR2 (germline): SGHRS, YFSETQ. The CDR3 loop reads CASSLRGEDTEAFF. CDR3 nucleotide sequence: TGCGCCAGCAGCTTGAGGGGGGAGGACACTGAAGCTTTCTTT.

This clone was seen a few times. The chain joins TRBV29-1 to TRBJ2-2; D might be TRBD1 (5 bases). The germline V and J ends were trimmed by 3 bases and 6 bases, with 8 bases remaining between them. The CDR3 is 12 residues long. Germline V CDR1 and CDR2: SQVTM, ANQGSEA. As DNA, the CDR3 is TGCAGCGTTGAGGCAGGGTCCGGGGAGCTGTTTTTT. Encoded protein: CSVEAGSGELFF.

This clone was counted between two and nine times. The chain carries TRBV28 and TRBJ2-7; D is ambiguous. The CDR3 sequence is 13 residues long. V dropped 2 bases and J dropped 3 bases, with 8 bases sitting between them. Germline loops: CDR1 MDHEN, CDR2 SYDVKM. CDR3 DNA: TGTGCCAGCAGTTTAGGAAAGGACTACGAGCAGTACTTC. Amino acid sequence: CASSLGKDYEQYF.

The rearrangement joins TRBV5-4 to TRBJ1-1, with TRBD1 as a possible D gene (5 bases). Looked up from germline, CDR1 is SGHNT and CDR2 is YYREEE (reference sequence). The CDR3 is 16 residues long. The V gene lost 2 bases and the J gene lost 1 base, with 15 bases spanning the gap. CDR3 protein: CASSLESGLRNTEAFF. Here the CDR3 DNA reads TGTGCCAGCAGCTTAGAGTCAGGGCTGAGGAACACTGAAGCTTTCTTT.

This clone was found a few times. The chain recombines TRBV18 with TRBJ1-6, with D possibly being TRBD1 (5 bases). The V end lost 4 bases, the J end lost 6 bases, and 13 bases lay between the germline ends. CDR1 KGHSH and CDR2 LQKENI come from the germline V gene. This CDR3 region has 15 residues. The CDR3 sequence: CASSQGLMTNSPLHF. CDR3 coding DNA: TGTGCCAGCTCACAGGGGCTAATGACTAATTCACCCCTCCACTTT. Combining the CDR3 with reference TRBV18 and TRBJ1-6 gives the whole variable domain NAGVMQNPRHLVRRRGQEARLRCSPMKGHSHVYWYRQLPEEGLKFMVYLQKENIIDESGMPKERFSAEFPKEGPSILRIQQVVRGDSAAYFCASSQGLMTNSPLHFGNGTRLTVT.

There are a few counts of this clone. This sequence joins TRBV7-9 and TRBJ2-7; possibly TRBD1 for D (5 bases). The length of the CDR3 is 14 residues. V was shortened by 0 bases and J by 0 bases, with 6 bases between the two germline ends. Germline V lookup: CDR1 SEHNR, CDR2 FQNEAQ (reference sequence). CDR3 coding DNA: TGTGCCAGCAGCTTAGCGGGGCGCTCCTACGAGCAGTACTTC. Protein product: CASSLAGRSYEQYF.

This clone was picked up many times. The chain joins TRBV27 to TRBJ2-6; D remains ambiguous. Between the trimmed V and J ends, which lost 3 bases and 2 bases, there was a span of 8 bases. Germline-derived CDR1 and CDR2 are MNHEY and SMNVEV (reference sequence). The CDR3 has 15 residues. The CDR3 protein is CASSFPGAGANVLTF. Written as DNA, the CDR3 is TGTGCCAGCAGTTTTCCCGGAGCTGGGGCCAACGTCCTGACTTTC.

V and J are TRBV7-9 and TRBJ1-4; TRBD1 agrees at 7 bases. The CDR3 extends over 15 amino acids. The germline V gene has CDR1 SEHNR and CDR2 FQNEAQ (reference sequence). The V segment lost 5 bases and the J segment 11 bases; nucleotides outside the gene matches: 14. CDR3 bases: TGTGCCAGCAGCCCAGGGGGTTGGCGGTCCGGGAAACTGTTTTTT. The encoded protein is CASSPGGWRSGKLFF.

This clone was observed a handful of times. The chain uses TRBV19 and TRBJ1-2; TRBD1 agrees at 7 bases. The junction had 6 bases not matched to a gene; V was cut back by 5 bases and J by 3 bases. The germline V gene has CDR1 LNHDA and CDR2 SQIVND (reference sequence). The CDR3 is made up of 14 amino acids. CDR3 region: CASSVRQGHYGYTF. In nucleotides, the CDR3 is TGTGCCAGTAGTGTTAGACAGGGTCACTATGGCTACACCTTC.

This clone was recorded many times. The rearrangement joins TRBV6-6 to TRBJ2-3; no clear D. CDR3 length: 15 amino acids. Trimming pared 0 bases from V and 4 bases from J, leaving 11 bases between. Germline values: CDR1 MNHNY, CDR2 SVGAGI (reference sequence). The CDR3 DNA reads TGTGCCAGCAGTTACTCGAGGAGTCGGGCAGATACGCAGTATTTT. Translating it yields CASSYSRSRADTQYF.

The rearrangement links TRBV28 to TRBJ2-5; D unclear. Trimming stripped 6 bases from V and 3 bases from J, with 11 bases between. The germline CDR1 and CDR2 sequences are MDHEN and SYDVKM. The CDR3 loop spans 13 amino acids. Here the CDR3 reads CASSRMGKETQYF. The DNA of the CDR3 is TGTGCCAGCAGCCGCATGGGAAAAGAGACCCAGTACTTC.